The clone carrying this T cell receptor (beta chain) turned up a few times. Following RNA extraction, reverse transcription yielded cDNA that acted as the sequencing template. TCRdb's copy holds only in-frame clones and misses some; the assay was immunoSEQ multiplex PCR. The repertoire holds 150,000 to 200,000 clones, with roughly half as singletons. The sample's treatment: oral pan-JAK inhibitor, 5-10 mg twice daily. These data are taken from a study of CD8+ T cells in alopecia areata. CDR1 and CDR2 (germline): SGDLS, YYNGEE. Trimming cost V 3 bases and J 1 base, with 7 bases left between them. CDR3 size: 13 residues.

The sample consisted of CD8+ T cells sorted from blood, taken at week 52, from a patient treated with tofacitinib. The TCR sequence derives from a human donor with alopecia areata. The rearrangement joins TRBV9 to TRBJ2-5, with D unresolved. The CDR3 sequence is CASSGGPQETQYF. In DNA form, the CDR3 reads TGTGCCAGCAGCGGCGGCCCCCAAGAGACCCAGTACTTC.